This T cell receptor (beta chain) stems from a study of cytotoxic CD8 clonotypes in ibrutinib-treated CLL (dated by TCRdb to about 2021). About the investigation overall: The cohort included some 14 treatment-naive and 11 to 12 relapsed/refractory patients; 17 to 18 were IGHV unmutated. Responses were partial in roughly 24 patients and complete in 2; after median 68 months follow-up, roughly 14 stayed in remission and around 12 progressed. The response samples were drawn at a median of 12 months into treatment, with a range of about 6 to 40 months. Samples averaged approximately 260,000 productive templates and some 91,000 productive rearrangements. Longitudinal samples were obtainable from about 30% of the 86 participants in the trial. Cryopreserved peripheral blood mononuclear cells were collected before treatment, at response, and at either disease progression or sustained remission. All remission and progressive disease samples were collected while patients were still receiving ibrutinib.

The goal of deep resolution MiSeq sequencing was a depth between 1 in 1 million and 1 in 200,000 T cells, and coverage averaged 10x per clonotype. The immunoSEQ hsTCRB Kit was used to generate the TCR beta libraries. As for the authors' bioinformatics: ImmunoSEQ Data Assistant and ImmunoSEQ Analyzer were used for data analysis, and V, D and J genes were assigned according to IMGT definitions. Clonality was computed as one minus normalized Shannon entropy of productive rearrangement frequencies, ranging from 0 to 1. Public clonotype analysis was restricted to overrepresented clonotypes comprising at least 0.05% of each patient's repertoire. Repertoires from 10 to 15 age-matched healthy donors in immuneACCESS were used as clonality controls. TCRdb holds this immuneACCESS table with in-frame rearrangements only. Some clones are missing; in checked studies, unresolved V genes explain under half, and the rest has no known cause. From that table come the V and J calls and clone size; the DNA was used to work out D and trimming. The table for this sample lists approximately 140,000 clones; less than 95% of them were counted only once. The ten largest make up roughly 10% of the sample.

Broad study findings and their caveats: Baseline clonality exceeded that of age-matched healthy donors and correlated strongly with circulating CD8+ T-cell counts. Lymph node repertoires were not examined, and the timing of sampling was not matched between patients in sustained remission and those whose disease progressed. An increase in clonality was observed at ibrutinib response, with clonality remaining stable during sustained remission and falling back toward baseline at progression. Public clonotypes were found to be uncommon and were observed to contract or remain stable during treatment; the increase in clonality was shown to reflect expansion of private clonotypes at ibrutinib response.

The time point label, as the study defines it: eleven to twelve months on ibrutinib. For TCR beta library preparation, around 2.2 micrograms of genomic DNA was extracted from cryopreserved PBMCs. Longitudinal blood samples from CLL patients receiving ibrutinib monotherapy were subjected to high-throughput TCR beta sequencing. The patients took part in an open-label, single-center phase 2 trial of ibrutinib monotherapy. Worth noting for this clone: This receptor's antigen is unknown. One base away there is no much larger clone; base qualities are not given.

V is cut by 0 bases and J by 1 base, and the space between the germline ends is 7 bases. From the cysteine up to the phenylalanine, the CDR3 has a length of 14 residues. The entry retains the CDR3 DNA only, 42 bases that are in frame from base 1. CDR1 and CDR2 (LNHDA, SQIVND) derive from the germline V gene (reference sequence). The material sequenced was PBMCs, taken after 12 months of ibrutinib treatment. This clonotype was obtained from a human donor with chronic lymphocytic leukemia. The rearranged segments are TRBV19 and TRBJ2-7, with no confidently assigned D gene. In nucleotide form, the sequence is TGTGCCAGTAGTATAGAAGGCGGATCCTACGAGCAGTACTTC. This encodes CASSIEGGSYEQYF.